This TCR beta chain emerged from a study of blood T cell repertoires in COVID-19. Data came from immunoSEQ multiplex PCR; TCRdb stores just in-frame clones and leaves some out. The data show 300,000 to 350,000 clones, around 90% seen once. The source is a woman aged 18-29 years with acute COVID-19. The sample consisted of PBMCs or T cells enriched from blood (not recorded which).

The CDR3 reads CATRETGREKLFF. DNA of the CDR3: TGTGCCACCAGGGAGACAGGCAGGGAAAAACTGTTTTTT. The chain combines TRBV15 with TRBJ1-4; tentative D call: TRBD1 (6 bases). The ends were cut back, 6 bases at V and 8 bases at J, with 13 bases in the middle. The CDR3 is 13 residues long. Germline values: CDR1 LNHNV, CDR2 YYDKDF (reference sequence).